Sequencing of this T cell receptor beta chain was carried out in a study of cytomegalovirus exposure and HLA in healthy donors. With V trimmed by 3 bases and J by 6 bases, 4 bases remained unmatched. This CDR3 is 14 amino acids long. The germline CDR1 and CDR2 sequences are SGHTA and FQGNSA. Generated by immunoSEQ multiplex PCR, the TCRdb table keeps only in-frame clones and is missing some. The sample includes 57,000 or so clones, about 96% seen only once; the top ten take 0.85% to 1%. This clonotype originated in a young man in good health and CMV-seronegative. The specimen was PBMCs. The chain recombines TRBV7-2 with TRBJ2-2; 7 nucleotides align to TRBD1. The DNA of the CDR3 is TGTGCCAGCAGCTTGAGGGGGCGGGCCGGGGAGCTGTTTTTT. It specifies CASSLRGRAGELFF.